The present T cell receptor (beta chain) was sequenced within a study of blood T cell repertoires in COVID-19. Sequencing used immunoSEQ multiplex PCR; TCRdb keeps in-frame clones, though not all of them. The profile shows under 140,000 clones, roughly 85% of them singletons. V lost 1 base and J lost 5; bases outside the gene matches: 7. The CDR3 covers 15 residues. Germline CDR1 is LGHNA and CDR2 is YNFKEQ. The rearrangement uses TRBV4-2 and TRBJ2-5, with 7 bases aligning to TRBD2. Sequencing used peripheral blood. The receptor was isolated from a woman older than 75 with active or convalescent COVID-19. The CDR3 here is CASSQAQRDGETQYF. For the CDR3, the DNA is TGTGCCAGCAGCCAAGCCCAGCGGGACGGGGAGACCCAGTACTTC.